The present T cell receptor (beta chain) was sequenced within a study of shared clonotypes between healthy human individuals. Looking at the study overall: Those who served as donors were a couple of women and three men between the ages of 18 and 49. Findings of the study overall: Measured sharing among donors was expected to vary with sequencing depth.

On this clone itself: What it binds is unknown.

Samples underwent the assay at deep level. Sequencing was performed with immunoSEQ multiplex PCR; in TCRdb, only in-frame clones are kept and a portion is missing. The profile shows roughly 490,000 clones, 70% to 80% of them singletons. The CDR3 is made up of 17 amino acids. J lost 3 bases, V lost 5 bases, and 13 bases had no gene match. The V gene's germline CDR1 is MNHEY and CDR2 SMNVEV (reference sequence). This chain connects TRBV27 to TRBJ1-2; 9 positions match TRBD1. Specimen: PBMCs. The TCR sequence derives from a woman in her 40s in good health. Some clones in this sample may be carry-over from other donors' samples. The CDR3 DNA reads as TGTGCCAGCAGTCCTTTTGCGCTACAGGGGGCCTACTATGGCTACACCTTC. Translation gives CASSPFALQGAYYGYTF.